A selection of T cell receptor beta chains follows, all from one sample in a study of vaccination effects on CD4 cells after COVID-19. The method was immunoSEQ multiplex PCR; TCRdb's version includes in-frame clones alone and lacks a portion of them. Of roughly 71,000 clones listed, 76% are singletons. Which antigens these TCRs recognize remains unknown. Specimen: CD4+ T cells from PBMCs cultured with HCoV-OC43 spike peptides, collected after COVID-19 vaccination. These receptors all stem from a human donor who received a COVID-19 vaccine. Each CDR3 is given with its conserved first and last residue.

J gene	V gene	CDR3 protein
TRBJ2-5	TRBV6-2/TRBV6-3	CASSPHMAAQETQYF
TRBJ1-4	TRBV5-8	CASSKGQGYEKLFF
TRBJ1-4	TRBV7-2	CASTQAGGNEKLFF
TRBJ1-2	TRBV19	CASSTGQGNYGYTF
TRBJ1-1	TRBV18	CASSDTMNTEAFF
TRBJ2-2	TRBV18	CASSPPGLAGGTNTGELFF
TRBJ1-1	TRBV24-1	CATSDGGTGVAFF
TRBJ1-2	TRBV4-1	CASSQEVRMLNYGYTF
TRBJ1-5	TRBV28	CASSFRGMVEPQHF
TRBJ2-3	TRBV19	CASSITTPGLDTQYF
TRBJ2-2	TRBV5-4	CASSLVEGAPGAGELFF
TRBJ2-2	TRBV7-2	CASSLRASGGAENTGELFF
TRBJ1-1	TRBV6-5	CASSTVAANTEAFF
TRBJ2-1	TRBV7-8	CASSLVTGNYNEQFF